Shown below are 20 T cell receptor beta chains from a single sample sequenced in a study of T cells in Graves' hyperthyroidism and ophthalmopathy. The CDR3 regions of TCR beta were amplified from RNA transcripts. HTBI primers were employed in a first-round RT-PCR of the TCR CDR3. A single record per CDR3 protein comes from TCRdb applying MiXCR to the multiplex PCR reads. The sample shows 500,000 to 650,000 distinct CDR3 sequences, approximately 14% of them seen only once. Specimen: blood. All receptors derive from a woman between 45 and 60 years old with Graves' ophthalmopathy.

The table lists this clonotype with a count of one. V and J are TRBV20-1 and TRBJ2-1; 12 bases align to TRBD2. This CDR3 has 15 amino acids. Trimming cost V 0 bases and J 11 bases; bases outside gene matches: 8. CDR1 is DFQATT, CDR2 SNEGSKA, per germline (reference sequence). CDR3 sequence: CSARDPSGRGNKQFF. The DNA for the CDR3 is TGCAGTGCTAGAGATCCTAGCGGGAGGGGGAATAAGCAGTTCTTC.

This clonotype was detected many times. The CDR3 DNA follows: TGTGCCAGCAGGGACCGGGGGAGGCGATCAAACACCGGGGAGCTGTTTTTT. It yields the protein CASRDRGRRSNTGELFF. V gene TRBV6-1 combines with J gene TRBJ2-2, with a possible D match to TRBD2 (6 bases). Looked up from germline, CDR1 is MNHNS and CDR2 is SASEGT. The ends were cut back, 6 bases at V and 2 bases at J, with 19 bases in the middle. The CDR3 totals 17 residues.

This clonotype was seen ten or more times. The chain's CDR3 is CAWSVGVAEQYF. CDR3 nucleotides: TGTGCCTGGAGTGTGGGAGTTGCCGAGCAGTACTTC. The V and J genes are TRBV30 and TRBJ2-7; D is possibly TRBD2 (5 bases). The V gene's germline CDR1 is GTSNPN and CDR2 SVGIG (reference sequence). V was cut by 0 bases and J by 6 bases, with 9 bases left in between. This CDR3 region has 12 residues.

This clonotype was observed many times. The chain employs TRBV30 and TRBJ2-7; TRBD2 matches at 8 bases. The CDR3 loop spans 13 amino acids. Germline V CDR1 and CDR2: GTSNPN, SVGIG (reference sequence). With V trimmed by 8 bases and J by 7 bases, 13 bases remained unmatched. CDR3 sequence reads: CARVAGRSGEQYF. The CDR3 DNA sequence: TGTGCCCGGGTAGCGGGGAGATCGGGAGAGCAGTACTTC.

This clonotype was detected only a few times. A much larger clonotype is one base distant, so this may be a read error. The V and J genes are TRBV6-9 and TRBJ2-1; 8 bases match TRBD2. Per germline, CDR1 MNHGY and CDR2 SVAAGI. The CDR3 has 16 amino acids. Trimming cost V 4 bases and J 5 bases; bases outside gene matches: 10. The CDR3 loop reads CASSCRPGLGHNEQFF. The CDR3, as DNA: TGTGCCAGCAGTTGCCGTCCGGGACTAGGTCACAATGAGCAGTTCTTC.

This clonotype was recorded at least ten times. The rearrangement joins TRBV3-1 to TRBJ1-4; unclear D gene. The V end was cut by 1 base, the J end by 10 bases, with 13 bases between. CDR3 length: 14 residues. Germline V gene sequence: CDR1 LGHDT, CDR2 YNNKEL (reference sequence). CDR3 residues: CASSQGRGVSKLFF. CDR3 in DNA: TGTGCCAGCAGCCAAGGGCGTGGGGTGTCAAAACTGTTTTTT.

This clonotype came up many times. The rearrangement joins TRBV28 to TRBJ2-3; TRBD2 matches at 10 bases. V dropped 5 bases and J dropped 0; count of bases not matched to a gene: 5. Germline V CDR1 and CDR2: MDHEN, SYDVKM. The CDR3 extends over 16 amino acids. Here the CDR3 DNA reads TGTGCCAGCAGTCCAGGGACTAGCGCGAGCACAGATACGCAGTATTTT. Translation gives CASSPGTSASTDTQYF.

This clonotype was seen repeatedly, ten times or more. The V gene is TRBV6-6, the J gene TRBJ1-2; tentatively, D is TRBD1 (5 bases). Trimming left V 0 bases short and J 6 bases short, with 8 bases between. Germline V gene lookup returns CDR1 MNHNY and CDR2 SVGAGI (reference sequence). This CDR3 is 13 amino acids long. The CDR3 DNA reads TGTGCCAGCAGTTACTCGACGGGGGATGGCTACACCTTC. Protein: CASSYSTGDGYTF.

In its sample, this clonotype was seen many times. The chain is built from TRBV28 and TRBJ2-3; D is unresolved. The CDR3 is made up of 17 amino acids. The ends were cut back, 5 bases at V and 0 bases at J, with 18 bases in the middle. Germline V gene data show CDR1 as MDHEN and CDR2 as SYDVKM. CDR3 loop: CASSIGRNAPSTDTQYF. For the CDR3, the DNA is TGTGCCAGCAGTATCGGACGGAACGCTCCTAGCACAGATACGCAGTATTTT.

This clonotype has ten or more counts. The gene calls are TRBV20-1 and TRBJ2-1; D not certain. Germline CDR1 reads DFQATT; CDR2 reads SNEGSKA (reference sequence). The V end lost 0 bases, the J end lost 3 bases, and 6 bases lay between the germline ends. The CDR3 is 13 residues long. The CDR3, as DNA: TGCAGTGCTAGAGAGGCTATCTACAATGAGCAGTTCTTC. Protein sequence: CSAREAIYNEQFF.

At least ten counts were recorded for this clonotype. The gene calls are TRBV29-1 and TRBJ2-3; weak D call: TRBD1 (7 bases). The germline gives CDR1 SQVTM, CDR2 ANQGSEA. The CDR3 length is 13 residues. The V gene lost 5 bases and the J gene lost 3 bases, with 12 bases spanning the gap. CDR3 residues: CSVRSGGTDTQYF. The DNA of the CDR3 is TGCAGCGTTCGTTCAGGGGGGACAGATACGCAGTATTTT.

The J gene is TRBJ2-1, the V gene TRBV3-1, with D hard to call. Trimming left V 0 bases short and J 12 bases short, with 6 bases between. Germline CDR1 LGHDT, CDR2 YNNKEL (reference sequence). The CDR3 contains 11 residues. CDR3 amino acids: CASSQDTGQFF. The CDR3 coding sequence is TGTGCCAGCAGCCAAGATACTGGGCAGTTCTTC.

The J gene is TRBJ1-5, the V gene TRBV24-1, with a tentative D call TRBD1 (5 bases). The CDR3 consists of 13 residues. CDR1 is KGHDR and CDR2 is SFDVKD in the germline V gene. V was cut by 10 bases and J by 4 bases, with 13 bases left in between. The CDR3 protein is CATGGAGNQPQHF. The CDR3 DNA is TGTGCCACAGGAGGGGCTGGGAATCAGCCCCAGCATTTT.

This clonotype was detected many times. The J gene is TRBJ2-7, the V gene TRBV29-1; tentative D call: TRBD1 (5 bases). This CDR3 spans 15 amino acids. Germline V CDR1 and CDR2: SQVTM, ANQGSEA. Trimming shortened V by 6 bases and J by 0 bases, and 18 bases separated the two germline ends. CDR3 sequence (DNA): TGCAGCGTGCGTAGGAAGGGGCAGAGCTCCTACGAGCAGTACTTC. As protein: CSVRRKGQSSYEQYF.

This clonotype was picked up a small number of times. The CDR3 coding sequence is TGCGCCAGCAGCTTGATTTTTCTAGCGGAGAACACCGGGGAGCTGTTTTTT. Protein sequence: CASSLIFLAENTGELFF. The chain couples TRBV5-1 to TRBJ2-2; 7 bases fit TRBD2. J lost 1 base, V lost 1 base, and 7 bases had no gene match. Per the germline V gene, CDR1 is SGHRS and CDR2 is YFSETQ. There are 17 residues in the CDR3.

The chain is built from TRBV9 and TRBJ2-7; 10 nucleotides line up with TRBD2. The CDR3 runs 17 residues. Germline trimming cut 0 bases from V and 5 bases from J; bases unmatched to any gene: 11. Germline V gene lookup returns CDR1 SGDLS and CDR2 YYNGEE. The CDR3 loop reads CASSVGGAGGPMDEQYF. DNA for the CDR3: TGTGCCAGCAGCGTAGGTGGAGCGGGAGGGCCGATGGACGAGCAGTACTTC.

Note on this clonotype: The junction departs from the called germline gene at one end, perhaps through a read error. The chain couples TRBV7-6 to TRBJ2-2, with TRBD2 matching over 9 bases. Germline loops: CDR1 SGHVS, CDR2 FNYEAQ. The CDR3 has 15 amino acids. Here the CDR3 DNA reads TGTGCCAGCAGTTTAGCGGGAGAATGGACCGGGGAGCTGTTTTTT. The encoded protein is CASSLAGEWTGELFF.

The table lists this clonotype with many counts. The chain recombines TRBV12-3 or TRBV12-4 with TRBJ1-5, with D possibly being TRBD1 (6 bases). This CDR3 comprises 15 residues. The V end lost 7 bases, the J end lost 5 bases, and 18 bases lay between the germline ends. The CDR3 sequence: CASTRGGAAHQPQHF. The CDR3 DNA reads as TGTGCCAGCACCCGGGGGGGGGCCGCTCATCAGCCCCAGCATTTT.

This clonotype was counted only a few times. The gene calls are TRBV4-2 and TRBJ2-7, with 7 nucleotides matching TRBD2. The CDR3 has 16 residues. From germline, CDR1 is LGHNA and CDR2 YNFKEQ. Trimming at V came to 1 base and at J to 2 bases, leaving 8 bases not matched to a gene. The CDR3 nucleotides are TGTGCCAGCAGCCAAGGAACTAGCGCGATAACCTACGAGCAGTACTTC. Its translation: CASSQGTSAITYEQYF.

This clonotype was detected many times. The genes are TRBV6-2 or TRBV6-3 and TRBJ1-2, with 7 bases fitting TRBD1. CDR1 and CDR2 from the germline V gene are MNHEY and SVGEGT. After removal of 4 bases from V and 1 base from J, the junction contained 12 bases not matched to a gene. CDR3 length: 17 residues. This CDR3 reads CASSSTFRQGNNYGYTF. For the CDR3, the DNA is TGTGCCAGCAGTTCAACCTTCCGACAGGGAAATAACTATGGCTACACCTTC.